Listed below are T cell receptor beta chains from one sample, sequenced in a study of shared clonotypes between healthy human individuals. Measured with immunoSEQ multiplex PCR; TCRdb has only the in-frame clones, and not every one. This sample yields around 2,000,000 clones, of which around 93% are seen a single time; about 1.8% belongs to the top ten. Sequenced material: naive CD8+ T cells from PBMCs. These receptors were taken from a man between 18 and 29 years old in good health. Some clones in this sample may be carry-over from other donors' samples. CDR3s include the opening cysteine and the closing phenylalanine or tryptophan. A D gene is named only where the DNA matches it firmly. Clone sizes are given selectively: once, few, many, or a class where the clone is expanded.

v_gene,d_gene,j_gene,abundance,CDR3aa,CDR3nt
TRBV18,-,TRBJ2-6,-,CASSPPRSSGANVLTF,TGTGCCAGCTCACCACCGAGGTCCTCTGGGGCCAACGTCCTGACTTTC
TRBV7-9,TRBD2,TRBJ2-5,-,CASSRVLAGGGETQYF,TGTGCCAGCAGCCGTGTCCTAGCGGGAGGAGGAGAGACCCAGTACTTC
TRBV5-1,-,TRBJ2-7,-,CASSLGGVSEQYF,TGCGCCAGCAGCTTGGGCGGGGTCTCTGAGCAGTACTTC
TRBV4-1,TRBD1,TRBJ1-5,-,CASSLDRGPGNQPQHF,TGCGCCAGCAGCCTCGACAGGGGTCCAGGAAATCAGCCCCAGCATTTT
TRBV7-6,-,TRBJ1-4,-,CASRREGTTNEKLFF,TGTGCCAGCAGGAGGGAGGGAACGACTAATGAAAAACTGTTTTTT
TRBV28,-,TRBJ2-4,-,CASSLYPPGVEAKNIQYF,TGTGCCAGCAGTTTATACCCCCCAGGGGTAGAGGCCAAAAACATTCAGTACTTC
TRBV5-1,TRBD2,TRBJ2-1,-,CASSLAGTSGRTGSYNEQFF,TGCGCCAGCAGCTTGGCGGGGACTAGCGGGAGAACGGGCTCCTACAATGAGCAGTTCTTC
TRBV11-2,-,TRBJ2-1,-,CASSPFGSPYNEQFF,TGTGCCAGCAGCCCCTTCGGGAGCCCCTACAATGAGCAGTTCTTC
TRBV7-9,-,TRBJ2-2,-,CASSLVRQDTNTGELFF,TGTGCCAGCAGCTTAGTTCGGCAGGATACCAACACCGGGGAGCTGTTTTTT
TRBV7-3,TRBD2,TRBJ2-7,-,CASSLGGRPLDEQYF,TGTGCCAGCAGCTTAGGCGGGAGACCCCTGGACGAGCAGTACTTC
TRBV29-1,TRBD2,TRBJ2-1,-,CSLLGRGGVYNEQFF,TGCAGCCTCCTTGGGAGGGGCGGGGTCTACAATGAGCAGTTCTTC
TRBV7-2,-,TRBJ1-1,-,CASSFLASHTEAFF,TGTGCCAGCAGCTTCCTTGCCAGCCACACTGAAGCTTTCTTT
TRBV7-9,-,TRBJ2-7,-,CASSSRRDPYEQYF,TGTGCCAGCAGCAGCCGGAGGGATCCCTACGAGCAGTACTTC
TRBV14,-,TRBJ2-7,-,CASSQDPSARAFSYEQYF,TGTGCCAGCAGCCAAGATCCTAGCGCAAGGGCTTTCTCCTACGAGCAGTACTTC
TRBV27,-,TRBJ2-2,-,CASSFFRNTGELFF,TGTGCCAGCAGTTTCTTCCGGAACACCGGGGAGCTGTTTTTT
TRBV7-8,-,TRBJ1-1,once,CASSFVQGLNTEAFF,TGTGCCAGCAGCTTTGTTCAGGGTTTGAACACTGAAGCTTTCTTT
TRBV29-1,TRBD2,TRBJ2-1,-,CSVAFGVAGGGFYNEQFF,TGCAGCGTTGCCTTTGGGGTAGCGGGAGGGGGTTTTTACAATGAGCAGTTCTTC
TRBV4-1,TRBD1,TRBJ2-2,-,CASSFRDRGAGELFF,TGCGCCAGCAGCTTTCGGGACAGGGGAGCCGGGGAGCTGTTTTTT
TRBV27,-,TRBJ1-1,-,CASSFMGGGGNTEAFF,TGTGCCAGCAGTTTTATGGGGGGCGGGGGGAACACTGAAGCTTTCTTT
TRBV19,-,TRBJ2-1,-,CASSINRWTTSSYNEQFF,TGTGCCAGTAGTATAAACAGATGGACTACCAGCTCCTACAATGAGCAGTTCTTC
TRBV11-2,-,TRBJ1-1,-,CASSAGTGSEAFF,TGTGCCAGCAGCGCTGGAACAGGGTCTGAAGCTTTCTTT
TRBV14,TRBD2,TRBJ2-1,-,CASSRGGEVLNEQFF,TGTGCCAGCAGCCGGGGAGGGGAGGTCTTGAATGAGCAGTTCTTC
TRBV7-8,TRBD2,TRBJ2-1,-,CASSSRTSDYNEQFF,TGTGCCAGCAGCTCTCGGACTAGTGACTACAATGAGCAGTTCTTC
TRBV9,TRBD2,TRBJ2-3,-,CASSVGTSGGDTQYF,TGTGCCAGCAGCGTAGGGACTAGCGGTGGGGATACGCAGTATTTT
TRBV28,-,TRBJ2-7,few,CASSQYREYEQYF,TGTGCCAGCAGTCAATACAGGGAGTACGAGCAGTACTTC
TRBV6-6,-,TRBJ2-7,-,CASSYPKEGPAYEQYF,TGTGCCAGCAGTTACCCCAAAGAGGGGCCAGCCTACGAGCAGTACTTC
TRBV19,-,TRBJ1-5,few,CASSIAGSGSNQPQHF,TGTGCCAGTAGTATAGCCGGCAGTGGAAGCAATCAGCCCCAGCATTTT